The clone carrying this T cell receptor (beta chain) was detected only once. Its antigen is unidentified. The data originate from a study of T cells after posttransplantation cyclophosphamide. Findings and caveats of the study: TRB clonality was highly associated with recipient CMV seropositivity and reactivation. Skin or GI-infiltrating T cells shared few TRB sequences with blood.

The CDR3 length is 16 residues. The V gene's germline CDR1 is LNHDA and CDR2 SQIVND (reference sequence). V was clipped by 4 bases and J by 5 bases; unmatched bases: 10. The data were produced by immunoSEQ multiplex PCR, yet TCRdb's version contains in-frame clones alone and is incomplete. Found here are some 53,000 clones, 70% to 90% of them singletons; the top ten hold 2.8%. The sequenced sample was PBMCs. The chain employs TRBV19 and TRBJ1-1, with 10 nucleotides matching TRBD1. The receptor was derived from a young man with a blood cancer, CMV-positive, and with a related stem cell donor. The CDR3 sequence is CASSTTRQGARTEAFF. The DNA of the CDR3 is TGTGCCAGTAGTACTACAAGACAGGGGGCGAGGACTGAAGCTTTCTTT.